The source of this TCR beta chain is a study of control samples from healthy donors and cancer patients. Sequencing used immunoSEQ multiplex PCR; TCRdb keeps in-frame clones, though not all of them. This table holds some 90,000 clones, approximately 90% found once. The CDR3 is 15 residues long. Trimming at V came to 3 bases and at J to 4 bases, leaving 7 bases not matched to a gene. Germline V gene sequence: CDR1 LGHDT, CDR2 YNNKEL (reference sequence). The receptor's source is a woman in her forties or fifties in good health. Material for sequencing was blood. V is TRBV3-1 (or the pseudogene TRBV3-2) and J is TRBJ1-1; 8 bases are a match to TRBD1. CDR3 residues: CASSHQDRVGTEAFF. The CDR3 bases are TGTGCCAGCAGCCACCAGGACAGGGTAGGCACTGAAGCTTTCTTT.